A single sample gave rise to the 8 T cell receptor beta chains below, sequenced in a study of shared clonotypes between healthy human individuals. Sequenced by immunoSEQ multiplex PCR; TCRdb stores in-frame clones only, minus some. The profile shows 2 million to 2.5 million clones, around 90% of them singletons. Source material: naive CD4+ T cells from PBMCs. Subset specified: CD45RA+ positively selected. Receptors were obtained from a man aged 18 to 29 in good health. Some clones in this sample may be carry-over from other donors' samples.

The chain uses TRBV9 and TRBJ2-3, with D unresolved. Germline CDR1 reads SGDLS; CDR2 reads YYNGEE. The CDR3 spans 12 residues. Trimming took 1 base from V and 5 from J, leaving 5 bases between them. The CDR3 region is CASSVMEDTQYF. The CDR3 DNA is TGTGCCAGCAGCGTAATGGAAGATACGCAGTATTTT.

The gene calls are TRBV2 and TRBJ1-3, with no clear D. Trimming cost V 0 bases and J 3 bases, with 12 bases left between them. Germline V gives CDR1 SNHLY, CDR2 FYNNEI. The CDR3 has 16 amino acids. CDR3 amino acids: CASSEAGGVYGNTIYF. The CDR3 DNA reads TGTGCCAGCAGTGAAGCGGGCGGCGTATATGGAAACACCATATATTTT.

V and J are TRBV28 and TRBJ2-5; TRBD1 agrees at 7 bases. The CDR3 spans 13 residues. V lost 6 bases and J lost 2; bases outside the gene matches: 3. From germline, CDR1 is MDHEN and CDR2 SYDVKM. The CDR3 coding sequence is TGTGCCAGCAGGGTGACAGGGCAAGAGACCCAGTACTTC. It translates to CASRVTGQETQYF.

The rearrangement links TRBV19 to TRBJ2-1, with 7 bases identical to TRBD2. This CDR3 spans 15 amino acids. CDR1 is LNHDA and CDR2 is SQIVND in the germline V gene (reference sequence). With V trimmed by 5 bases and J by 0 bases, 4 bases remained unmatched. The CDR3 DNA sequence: TGTGCCAGTAGTCTAGCGGATGCCTCCTACAATGAGCAGTTCTTC. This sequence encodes CASSLADASYNEQFF.

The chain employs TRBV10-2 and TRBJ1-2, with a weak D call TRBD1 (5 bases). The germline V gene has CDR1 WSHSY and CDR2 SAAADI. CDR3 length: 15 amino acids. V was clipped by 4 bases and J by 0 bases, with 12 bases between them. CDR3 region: CASSATGGSNYGYTF. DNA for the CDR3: TGCGCCAGCAGTGCTACGGGGGGATCTAACTATGGCTACACCTTC.

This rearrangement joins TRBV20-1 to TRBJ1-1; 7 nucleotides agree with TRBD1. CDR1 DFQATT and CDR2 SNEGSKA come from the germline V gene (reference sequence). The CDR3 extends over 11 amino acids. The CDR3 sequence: CRGTVNTEAFF. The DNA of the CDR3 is TGCAGAGGGACAGTGAACACTGAAGCTTTCTTT.

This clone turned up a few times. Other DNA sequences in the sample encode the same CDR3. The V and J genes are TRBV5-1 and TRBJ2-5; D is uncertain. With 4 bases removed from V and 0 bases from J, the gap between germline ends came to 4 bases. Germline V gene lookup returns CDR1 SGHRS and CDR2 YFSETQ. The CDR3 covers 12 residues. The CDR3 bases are TGCGCCAGCAGCCAGGACCAAGAGACCCAGTACTTC. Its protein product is CASSQDQETQYF. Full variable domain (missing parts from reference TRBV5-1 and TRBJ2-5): KAGVTQTPRYLIKTRGQQVTLSCSPISGHRSVSWYQQTPGQGLQFLFEYFSETQRNKGNFPGRFSGRQFSNSRSEMNVSTLELGDSALYLCASSQDQETQYFGPGTRLLVL.

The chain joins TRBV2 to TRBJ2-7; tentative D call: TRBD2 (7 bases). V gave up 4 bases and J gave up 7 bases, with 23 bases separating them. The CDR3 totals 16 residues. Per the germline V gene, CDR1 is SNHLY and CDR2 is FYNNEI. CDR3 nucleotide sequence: TGTGCCAGCAGTGTAAGGGACTCGGGGGGCTCTGGGGAGCAGTACTTC. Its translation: CASSVRDSGGSGEQYF.